This record concerns one T cell receptor beta chain sequence. The CDR3 length is 14 residues. From germline, CDR1 is MNHEY and CDR2 SMNVEV (reference sequence). V lost 0 bases to trimming and J lost 4 bases; unmatched junction nucleotides: 0. Original analysis: How many nucleated cells were present was estimated from reference gene primer amplification. Produced via immunoSEQ multiplex PCR; TCRdb's table is partial and in-frame only. The V and J calls and the clone size are those of that table, but D and trimming were determined from the DNA. The profile shows 250,000 to 350,000 clones, around 90% of them singletons. This entry belongs to a study of blood T cell repertoires in COVID-19. Study details: There were acute and convalescent COVID-19 samples, and they came from the United States, Italy and Spain.

The rearrangement joins TRBV27 to TRBJ2-7; TRBD1 matches 10 bases. The sample taken for sequencing was peripheral blood. This clonotype was obtained from a woman aged 45-59 years with COVID-19, enrolled during active disease. The CDR3 DNA sequence: TGTGCCAGCAGTTTATCGGACAGGGGGTACGAGCAGTACTTC. This translates into CASSLSDRGYEQYF.